These 10 T cell receptor beta chains were all obtained from the same sample, sequenced in a study of naive and memory T cell subsets. The beta constant-region primer was an equimolar mix of two oligonucleotides covering TRBC1 and TRBC2. Nested alpha and beta constant-region primers with the SP2 primer drove four PCR rounds on ligated cDNA. One entry per CDR3 protein results from TCRdb running MiXCR on the UMI-ligation and nested PCR reads. The repertoire holds some 80,000 distinct CDR3 sequences, with about 8.2% as singletons. Sequences were obtained from naive CD8+ T cells from blood. Every receptor here comes from a human donor in good health.

This clonotype was seen a few times. This chain uses TRBV3-1 with TRBJ2-1, with TRBD2 matching 9 bases. This CDR3 spans 18 amino acids. The J segment lost 3 bases and the V segment lost 4 bases, leaving 13 bases of the junction unmatched. Germline loops: CDR1 LGHDT, CDR2 YNNKEL (reference sequence). The CDR3 region is CASSLLAGVSVDYNEQFF. CDR3 nucleotides: TGTGCCAGCAGCCTCTTAGCGGGAGTATCGGTGGACTACAATGAGCAGTTCTTC.

To note about this clonotype: A much larger clone lies one base from this, so it may be a read error. The CDR3 does not close with the conserved phenylalanine or tryptophan, likely indicating a read error. The chain uses TRBV29-1 and TRBJ2-3; 8 bases align to TRBD1. Looked up from germline, CDR1 is SQVTM and CDR2 is ANQGSEA. This CDR3 is 16 amino acids long. Trimming took 3 bases from V and 4 from J; bases not matched to a gene: 12. CDR3 amino acids: CSVEADRDAGADTQYL. CDR3 sequence (DNA): TGCAGCGTTGAGGCGGACAGGGATGCGGGCGCAGATACGCAGTATCTT.

This clonotype was observed many times. The rearrangement links TRBV20-1 to TRBJ1-5; D unclear. Germline V gives CDR1 DFQATT, CDR2 SNEGSKA (reference sequence). The CDR3 covers 15 residues. V lost 1 base, J lost 7 bases, and 17 bases lay in between. CDR3 sequence reads: CSARAEEQDGQPQHF. The CDR3 DNA follows: TGCAGTGCTAGAGCGGAGGAACAAGACGGACAGCCCCAGCATTTT.

This clonotype was recorded a few times. The J gene is TRBJ1-1, the V gene TRBV11-1, with 9 bases lining up with TRBD1. The J segment lost 12 bases and the V segment lost 5 bases, leaving 4 bases of the junction unmatched. The CDR3 has 11 amino acids. The germline CDR1 and CDR2 sequences are SGHAT and FQDESV (reference sequence). The CDR3 DNA follows: TGTGCCAGCAGCCTGGGACAGGGTTCTTTCTTT. Protein sequence: CASSLGQGSFF. Looking up the rest from reference TRBV11-1 and TRBJ1-1 gives the full variable domain: EAEVAQSPRYKITEKSQAVAFWCDPISGHATLYWYRQILGQGPELLVQFQDESVVDDSQLPKDRFSAERLKGVDSTLKIQPAELGDSAMYLCASSLGQGSFFGQGTRLTVV.

This clonotype occurred many times. The rearrangement links TRBV20-1 to TRBJ2-3; D is perhaps TRBD2 (6 bases). V lost 0 bases to trimming and J lost 0 bases, with 22 bases between them. Germline V gives CDR1 DFQATT, CDR2 SNEGSKA (reference sequence). The CDR3 is 19 residues long. CDR3 sequence (DNA): TGCAGTGCTAGAGACGGGGGAGTAAGACACCGATTTAGCACAGATACGCAGTATTTT. As protein: CSARDGGVRHRFSTDTQYF.

This clonotype has only a few counts. The rearrangement uses TRBV27 and TRBJ2-1, with 13 bases lining up with TRBD2. With V trimmed by 8 bases and J by 4 bases, 2 bases remained unmatched. The germline CDR1 and CDR2 sequences are MNHEY and SMNVEV (reference sequence). CDR3 length equals 14 residues. The CDR3: CASWTSGRYNEQFF. CDR3 in DNA: TGTGCCAGCTGGACTAGCGGGAGATACAATGAGCAGTTCTTC.

This chain links TRBV19 with TRBJ2-7; no firm D call. The CDR3 extends over 13 amino acids. V was clipped by 3 bases and J by 3 bases, with 9 bases between them. Germline lookup yields CDR1 LNHDA and CDR2 SQIVND (reference sequence). CDR3 DNA: TGTGCCAGTAGTATTGAAAGTGACTACGAGCAGTACTTC. Amino acid sequence: CASSIESDYEQYF.

This clonotype was observed many times. This chain connects TRBV6-2 or TRBV6-3 to TRBJ2-5, with D possibly TRBD1 on 6 matching bases. Trimming cost V 7 bases and J 3 bases, with 21 bases left between them. The CDR3 extends over 16 amino acids. Germline V gene lookup returns CDR1 MNHEY and CDR2 SVGEGT. CDR3 nucleotides: TGTGCCAGCAACAACGGGGTGTTCAGGGGAGAAGAGACCCAGTACTTC. It codes for CASNNGVFRGEETQYF.

Many counts were recorded for this clonotype. The chain has TRBV7-2 and TRBJ2-5, with D tentatively TRBD1 (6 bases). Trimming took 3 bases from V and 4 from J, leaving 24 bases between them. The length of the CDR3 is 18 residues. CDR1 SGHTA and CDR2 FQGNSA come from the germline V gene. DNA for the CDR3: TGTGCCAGCAGCTTCCAGGGGTACGTCAGGGACCTTGGAGAGACCCAGTACTTC. Translated, it gives CASSFQGYVRDLGETQYF. Combining the CDR3 with reference TRBV7-2 and TRBJ2-5 gives the whole variable domain GAGVSQSPSNKVTEKGKDVELRCDPISGHTALYWYRQSLGQGLEFLIYFQGNSAPDKSGLPSDRFSAERTGGSVSTLTIQRTQQEDSAVYLCASSFQGYVRDLGETQYFGPGTRLLVL.

At least ten counts were recorded for this clonotype. The J gene is TRBJ1-1, the V gene TRBV12-3 or TRBV12-4; D is unresolved. The CDR3 is 15 amino acids. V lost 5 bases and J lost 2, with 15 bases in between. The CDR3, as DNA: TGTGCCAGCAGTCTCGGACTTCCCGTAAACACTGAAGCTTTCTTT. It encodes CASSLGLPVNTEAFF.